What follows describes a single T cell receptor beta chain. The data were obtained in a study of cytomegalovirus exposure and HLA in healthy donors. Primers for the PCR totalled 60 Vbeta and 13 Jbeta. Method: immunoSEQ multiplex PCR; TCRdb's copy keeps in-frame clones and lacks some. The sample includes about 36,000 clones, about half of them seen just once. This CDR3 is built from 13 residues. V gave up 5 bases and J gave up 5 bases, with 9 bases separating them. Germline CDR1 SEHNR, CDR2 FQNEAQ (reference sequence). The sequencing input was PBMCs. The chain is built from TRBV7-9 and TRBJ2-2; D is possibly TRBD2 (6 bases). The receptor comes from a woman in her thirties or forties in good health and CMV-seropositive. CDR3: CASSRLETGELFF. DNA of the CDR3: TGTGCCAGCAGCCGACTAGAGACCGGGGAGCTGTTTTTT.